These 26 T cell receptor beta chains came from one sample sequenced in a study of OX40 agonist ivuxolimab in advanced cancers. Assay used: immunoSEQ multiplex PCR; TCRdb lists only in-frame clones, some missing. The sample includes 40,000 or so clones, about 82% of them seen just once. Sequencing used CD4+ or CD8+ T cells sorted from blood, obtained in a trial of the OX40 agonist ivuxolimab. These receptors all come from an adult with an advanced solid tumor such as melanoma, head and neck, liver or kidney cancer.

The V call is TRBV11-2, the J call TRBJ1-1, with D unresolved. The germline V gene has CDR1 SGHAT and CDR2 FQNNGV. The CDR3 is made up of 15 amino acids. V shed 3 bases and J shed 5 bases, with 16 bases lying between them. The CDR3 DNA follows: TGTGCCAGCAGCTTGGAGCTTGTTCCGGGTACTGAAGCTTTCTTT. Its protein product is CASSLELVPGTEAFF.

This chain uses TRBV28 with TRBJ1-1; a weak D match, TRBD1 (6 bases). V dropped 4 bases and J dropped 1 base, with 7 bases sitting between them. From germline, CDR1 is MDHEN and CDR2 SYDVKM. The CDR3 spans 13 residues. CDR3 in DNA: TGTGCCAGCAGTTCGGGACAGAACACTGAAGCTTTCTTT. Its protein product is CASSSGQNTEAFF. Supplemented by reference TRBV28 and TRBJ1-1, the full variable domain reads DVKVTQSSRYLVKRTGEKVFLECVQDMDHENMFWYRQDPGLGLRLIYFSYDVKMKEKGDIPEGYSVSREKKERFSLILESASTNQTSMYLCASSSGQNTEAFFGQGTRLTVV.

The CDR3 protein is CASSLTENTEAFF. In nucleotides, the CDR3 is TGCGCCAGCAGCCTTACAGAGAACACTGAAGCTTTCTTT. The chain joins TRBV4-1 to TRBJ1-1; D gene unclear. The V gene lost 4 bases and the J gene lost 1 base, with 7 bases spanning the gap. CDR3 length: 13 amino acids. Germline CDR1 is MGHRA and CDR2 is YSYEKL.

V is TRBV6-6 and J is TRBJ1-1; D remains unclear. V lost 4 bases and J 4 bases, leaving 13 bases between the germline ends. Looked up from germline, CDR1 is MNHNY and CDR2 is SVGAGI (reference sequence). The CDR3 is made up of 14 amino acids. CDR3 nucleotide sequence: TGTGCCAGCAGTTCAGGAACTCGGGGCACTGAAGCTTTCTTT. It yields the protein CASSSGTRGTEAFF.

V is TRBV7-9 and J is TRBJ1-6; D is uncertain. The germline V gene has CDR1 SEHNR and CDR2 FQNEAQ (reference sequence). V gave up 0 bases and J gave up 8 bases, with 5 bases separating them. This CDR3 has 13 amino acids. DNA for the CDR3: TGTGCCAGCAGCTTAGCGGCAGATTCACCCCTCCACTTT. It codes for CASSLAADSPLHF. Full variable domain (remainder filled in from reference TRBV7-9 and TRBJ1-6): DTGVSQNPRHKITKRGQNVTFRCDPISEHNRLYWYRQTLGQGPEFLTYFQNEAQLEKSRLLSDRFSAERPKGSFSTLEIQRTEQGDSAMYLCASSLAADSPLHFGNGTRLTVT.

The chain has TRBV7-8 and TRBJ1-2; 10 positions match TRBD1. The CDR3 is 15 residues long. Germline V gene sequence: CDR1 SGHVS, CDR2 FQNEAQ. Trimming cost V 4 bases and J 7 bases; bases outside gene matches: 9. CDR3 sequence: CASSYRDRGRGGYTF. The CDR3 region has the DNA TGTGCCAGCAGCTACCGGGACAGGGGAAGAGGTGGCTACACCTTC.

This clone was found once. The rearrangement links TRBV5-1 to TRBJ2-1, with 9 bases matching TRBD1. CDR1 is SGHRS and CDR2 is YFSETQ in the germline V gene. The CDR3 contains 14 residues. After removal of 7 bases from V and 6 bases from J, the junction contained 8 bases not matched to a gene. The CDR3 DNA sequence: TGCGCCAGCTCGTCCGGGACAGGGATCAATGAGCAGTTCTTC. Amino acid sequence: CASSSGTGINEQFF.

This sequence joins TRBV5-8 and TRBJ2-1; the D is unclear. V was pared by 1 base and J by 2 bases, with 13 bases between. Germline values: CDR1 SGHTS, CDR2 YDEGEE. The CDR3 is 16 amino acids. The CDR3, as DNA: TGTGCCAGCAGCTTGTCCCCAGGTTACGCCTACAATGAGCAGTTCTTC. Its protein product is CASSLSPGYAYNEQFF.

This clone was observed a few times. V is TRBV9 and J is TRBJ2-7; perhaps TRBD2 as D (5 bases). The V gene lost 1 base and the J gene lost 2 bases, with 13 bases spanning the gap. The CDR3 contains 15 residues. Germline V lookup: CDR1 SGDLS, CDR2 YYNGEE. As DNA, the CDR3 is TGTGCCAGCAGCGTAATTCTCCAGGAGGCCTACGAGCAGTACTTC. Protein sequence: CASSVILQEAYEQYF.

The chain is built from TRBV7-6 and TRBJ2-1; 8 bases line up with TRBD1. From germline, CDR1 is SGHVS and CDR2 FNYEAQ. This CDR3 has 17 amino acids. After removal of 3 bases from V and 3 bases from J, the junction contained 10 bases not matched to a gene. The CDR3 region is CASSFIQGDNYYNEQFF. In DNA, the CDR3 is TGTGCCAGCAGCTTTATACAGGGGGATAATTACTACAATGAGCAGTTCTTC.

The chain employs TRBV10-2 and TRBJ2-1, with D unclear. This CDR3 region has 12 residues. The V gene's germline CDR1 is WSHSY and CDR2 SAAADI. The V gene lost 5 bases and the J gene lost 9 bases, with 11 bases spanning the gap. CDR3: CASSPAEFEQFF. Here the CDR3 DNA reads TGCGCCAGCAGTCCTGCTGAGTTTGAGCAGTTCTTC.

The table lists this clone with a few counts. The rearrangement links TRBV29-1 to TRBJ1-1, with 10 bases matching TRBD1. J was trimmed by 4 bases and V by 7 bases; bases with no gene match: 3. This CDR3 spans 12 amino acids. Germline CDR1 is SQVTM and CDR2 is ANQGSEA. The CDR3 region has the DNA TGCAGCGGATGGGACAGGGGCACTGAAGCTTTCTTT. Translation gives CSGWDRGTEAFF. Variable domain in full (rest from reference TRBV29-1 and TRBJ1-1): SAVISQKPSRDICQRGTSLTIQCQVDSQVTMMFWYRQQPGQSLTLIATANQGSEATYESGFVIDKFPISRPNLTFSTLTVSNMSPEDSSIYLCSGWDRGTEAFFGQGTRLTVV.

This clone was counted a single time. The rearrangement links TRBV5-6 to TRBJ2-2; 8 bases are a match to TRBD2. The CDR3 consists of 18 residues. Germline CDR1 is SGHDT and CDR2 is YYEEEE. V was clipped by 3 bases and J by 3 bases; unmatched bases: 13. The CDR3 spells CASSSTKRTSRHTGELFF. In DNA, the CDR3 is TGTGCCAGCAGCTCAACAAAACGGACTAGCAGACACACCGGGGAGCTGTTTTTT.

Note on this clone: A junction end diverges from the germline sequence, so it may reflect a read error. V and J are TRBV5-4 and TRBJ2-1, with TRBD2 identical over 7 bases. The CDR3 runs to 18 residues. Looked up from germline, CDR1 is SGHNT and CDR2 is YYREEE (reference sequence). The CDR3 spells CASSLDERGLTSHNEQFF. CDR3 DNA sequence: TGTGCCAGCAGCTTAGACGAGCGGGGACTAACCTCCCACAATGAGCAGTTCTTC.

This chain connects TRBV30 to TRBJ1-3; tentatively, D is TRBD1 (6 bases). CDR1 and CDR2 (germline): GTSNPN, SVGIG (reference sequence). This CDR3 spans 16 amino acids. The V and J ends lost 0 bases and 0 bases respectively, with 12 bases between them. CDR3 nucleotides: TGTGCCTGGAGTGTACCAGGGGATAGCTCTGGAAACACCATATATTTT. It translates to CAWSVPGDSSGNTIYF. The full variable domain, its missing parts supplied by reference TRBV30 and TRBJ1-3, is SQTIHQWPATLVQPVGSPLSLECTVEGTSNPNLYWYRQAAGRGLQLLFYSVGIGQISSEVPQNLSASRPQDRQFILSSKKLLLSDSGFYLCAWSVPGDSSGNTIYFGEGSWLTVV.

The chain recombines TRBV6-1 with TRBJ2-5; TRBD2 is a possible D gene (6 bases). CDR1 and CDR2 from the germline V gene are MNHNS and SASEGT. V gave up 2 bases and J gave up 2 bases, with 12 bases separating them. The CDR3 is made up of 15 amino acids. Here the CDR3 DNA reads TGTGCCAGCAGTGAACTCGCGGGGTCACAAGAGACCCAGTACTTC. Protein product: CASSELAGSQETQYF.

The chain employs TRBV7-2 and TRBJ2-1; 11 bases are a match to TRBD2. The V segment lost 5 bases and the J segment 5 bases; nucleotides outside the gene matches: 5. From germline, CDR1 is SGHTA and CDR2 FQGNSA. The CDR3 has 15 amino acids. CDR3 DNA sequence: TGTGCCAGCAGCCCCGGGACTAGCGGCAACAATGAGCAGTTCTTC. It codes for CASSPGTSGNNEQFF.

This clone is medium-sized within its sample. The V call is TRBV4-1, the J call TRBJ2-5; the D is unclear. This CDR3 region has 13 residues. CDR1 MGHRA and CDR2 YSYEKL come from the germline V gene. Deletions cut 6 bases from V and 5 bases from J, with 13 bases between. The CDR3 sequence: CASRLGFGETQYF. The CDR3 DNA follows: TGCGCCAGCAGACTGGGGTTTGGGGAGACCCAGTACTTC.

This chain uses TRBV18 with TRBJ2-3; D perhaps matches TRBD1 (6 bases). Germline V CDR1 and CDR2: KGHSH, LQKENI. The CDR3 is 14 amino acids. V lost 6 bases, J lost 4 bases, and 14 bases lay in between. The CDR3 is CASSLQGPADTQYF. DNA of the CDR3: TGTGCCAGCTCTCTACAGGGCCCCGCAGATACGCAGTATTTT.

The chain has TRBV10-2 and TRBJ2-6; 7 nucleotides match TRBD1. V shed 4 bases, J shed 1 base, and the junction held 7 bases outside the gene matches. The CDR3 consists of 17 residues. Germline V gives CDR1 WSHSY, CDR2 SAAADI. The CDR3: CASSGDRVGSGANVLTF. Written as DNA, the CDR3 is TGCGCCAGCAGTGGAGACAGGGTAGGGTCTGGGGCCAACGTCCTGACTTTC.

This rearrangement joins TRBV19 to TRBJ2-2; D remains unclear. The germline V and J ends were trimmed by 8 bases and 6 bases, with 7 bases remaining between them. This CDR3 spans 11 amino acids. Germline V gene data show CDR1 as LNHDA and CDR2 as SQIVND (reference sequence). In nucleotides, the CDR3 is TGTGCCAGTTTTTACTCCGGGGAGCTGTTTTTT. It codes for CASFYSGELFF.

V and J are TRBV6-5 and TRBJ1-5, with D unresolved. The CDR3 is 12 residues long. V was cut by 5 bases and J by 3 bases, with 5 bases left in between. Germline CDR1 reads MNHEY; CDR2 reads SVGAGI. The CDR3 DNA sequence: TGTGCCAGCAGTCCGTACAATCAGCCCCAGCATTTT. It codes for CASSPYNQPQHF.

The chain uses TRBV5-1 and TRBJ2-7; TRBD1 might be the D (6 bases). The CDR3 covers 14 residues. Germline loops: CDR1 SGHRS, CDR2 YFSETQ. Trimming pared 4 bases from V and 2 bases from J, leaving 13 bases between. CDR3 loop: CASSPGQTAYEQYF. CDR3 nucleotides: TGCGCCAGCAGCCCTGGACAGACCGCCTACGAGCAGTACTTC.

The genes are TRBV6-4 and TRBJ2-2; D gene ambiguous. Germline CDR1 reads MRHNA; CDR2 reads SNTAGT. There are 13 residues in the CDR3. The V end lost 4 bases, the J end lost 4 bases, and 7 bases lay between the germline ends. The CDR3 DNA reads TGTGCCAGCAGTGTCGTTGGCACCGGGGAGCTGTTTTTT. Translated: CASSVVGTGELFF.

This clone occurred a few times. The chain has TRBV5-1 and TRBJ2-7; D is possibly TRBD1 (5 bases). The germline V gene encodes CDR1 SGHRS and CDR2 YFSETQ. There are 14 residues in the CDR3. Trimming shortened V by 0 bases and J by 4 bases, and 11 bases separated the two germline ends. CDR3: CASSLVGREYEQYF. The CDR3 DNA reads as TGCGCCAGCAGCTTGGTGGGCAGGGAATACGAGCAGTACTTC.

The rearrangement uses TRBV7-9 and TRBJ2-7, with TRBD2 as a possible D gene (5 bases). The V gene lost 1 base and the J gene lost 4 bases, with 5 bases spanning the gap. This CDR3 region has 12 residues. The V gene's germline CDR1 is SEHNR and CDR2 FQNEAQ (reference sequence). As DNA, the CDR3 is TGTGCCAGCAGCTTAGGGACTTACGAGCAGTACTTC. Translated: CASSLGTYEQYF.